These T cell receptor beta chains were read from a single sample in a study of blood T cell repertoires in COVID-19. Data came from immunoSEQ multiplex PCR; TCRdb stores just in-frame clones and leaves some out. The data show fewer than 200,000 clones, approximately 84% seen once. The specimen sequenced was peripheral blood. These receptors all stem from a middle-aged man who had recovered from COVID-19. The CDR3 runs from the conserved cysteine through the conserved F or W.

v_call: TRBV11-2; j_call: TRBJ1-2; cdr3_aa: CASSPGQGTPHGYTF
v_call: TRBV18; j_call: TRBJ1-4; cdr3_aa: CASSINEKLFF
v_call: TRBV4-1; j_call: TRBJ2-2; cdr3_aa: CASTKRGGARGTGELFF
v_call: TRBV4-3; j_call: TRBJ2-1; cdr3_aa: CASSQGWRDRRHYNEQFF
v_call: TRBV15; j_call: TRBJ2-5; cdr3_aa: CATSEGPQAGQETQYF
v_call: TRBV13; j_call: TRBJ2-7; cdr3_aa: CASSLWGTGDYEQYF
v_call: TRBV7-2; j_call: TRBJ2-7; cdr3_aa: CASSFQRGGEQYF
v_call: TRBV6-1; j_call: TRBJ2-7; cdr3_aa: CASSEYHGGGSSYEQYF
v_call: TRBV9; j_call: TRBJ2-5; cdr3_aa: CASSSRPGQGVLETQYF
v_call: TRBV3-1/TRBV3-2; j_call: TRBJ2-7; cdr3_aa: CASSQVRAGGQYF
v_call: TRBV5-1; j_call: TRBJ2-1; cdr3_aa: CASSLGTELDEQFF
v_call: TRBV12-3/TRBV12-4; j_call: TRBJ1-2; cdr3_aa: CASSLGRGGGYTF
v_call: TRBV28; j_call: TRBJ2-1; cdr3_aa: CASSLTWSRVVHNEQFF
v_call: TRBV19; j_call: TRBJ1-6; cdr3_aa: CASRLMGLRNSPLHF
v_call: TRBV4-1; j_call: TRBJ1-1; cdr3_aa: CASSRGQGAGEAFF
v_call: TRBV7-8; j_call: TRBJ2-2; cdr3_aa: CASSPLRGSGELFF
v_call: TRBV13; j_call: TRBJ2-7; cdr3_aa: CASRPPGTYEQYF
v_call: TRBV6-4; j_call: TRBJ2-7; cdr3_aa: CASSRNGTKPSYEQYF
v_call: TRBV28; j_call: TRBJ2-7; cdr3_aa: CASSLPTGWGQYF
v_call: TRBV11-2; j_call: TRBJ2-3; cdr3_aa: CASSPGQLSTDTQYF
v_call: TRBV3-1/TRBV3-2; j_call: TRBJ1-2; cdr3_aa: CASSQDQGRGYTF
v_call: TRBV4-3; j_call: TRBJ1-6; cdr3_aa: CASSQVGQSHSPLHF
v_call: TRBV7-9; j_call: TRBJ2-5; cdr3_aa: CASSSIGLVQETQYF
v_call: TRBV5-1; j_call: TRBJ2-1; cdr3_aa: CASSSAEGEQFF
v_call: TRBV5-6; j_call: TRBJ2-7; cdr3_aa: CASSSTTGMAYEQYF
v_call: TRBV9; j_call: TRBJ2-3; cdr3_aa: CASSVTSDDDTQYF
v_call: TRBV9; j_call: TRBJ2-1; cdr3_aa: CASSGTPGPDNEQFF
v_call: TRBV25-1; j_call: TRBJ1-2; cdr3_aa: CASSVGAVGYTF
v_call: TRBV3-1/TRBV3-2; j_call: TRBJ1-4; cdr3_aa: CASSQGGGQQNEKLFF
v_call: TRBV4-3; j_call: TRBJ2-2; cdr3_aa: CASSQGQGAGELFF
v_call: TRBV30; j_call: TRBJ1-5; cdr3_aa: CAWSPGQVDQPQHF
v_call: TRBV19; j_call: TRBJ2-5; cdr3_aa: CASKGTSGGGFQETQYF
v_call: TRBV28; j_call: TRBJ1-5; cdr3_aa: CASRQDRADQPQHF
v_call: TRBV21-1; j_call: TRBJ1-2; cdr3_aa: CASSNGQGYGYGYTF
v_call: TRBV7-2; j_call: TRBJ2-3; cdr3_aa: CASSPLAGLSDTQYF
v_call: TRBV28; j_call: TRBJ1-5; cdr3_aa: CASSFGFYSNQPQHF
v_call: TRBV18; j_call: TRBJ1-4; cdr3_aa: CASSPDRVLSEKLFF
v_call: TRBV5-1; j_call: TRBJ2-7; cdr3_aa: CASSPEQGWGEQYF
v_call: TRBV7-9; j_call: TRBJ2-5; cdr3_aa: CASSKVGFQETQYF
v_call: TRBV6-5; j_call: TRBJ1-1; cdr3_aa: CASLKTGNTEAFF
v_call: TRBV7-9; j_call: TRBJ1-2; cdr3_aa: CASSSGGYYGYTF
v_call: TRBV7-9; j_call: TRBJ1-2; cdr3_aa: CASRPPRLTGYYGYTF
v_call: TRBV4-1; j_call: TRBJ2-2; cdr3_aa: CASSQSSYITNTGELFF
v_call: TRBV21-1; j_call: TRBJ2-3; cdr3_aa: CASSKGGQGGRLACTDTQYF
v_call: TRBV2; j_call: TRBJ2-4; cdr3_aa: CASRDSTTKNIQYF
v_call: TRBV6-5; j_call: TRBJ2-7; cdr3_aa: CASSRQGLYEQYF
v_call: TRBV9; j_call: TRBJ1-1; cdr3_aa: CASSVGAKNTEAFF
v_call: TRBV7-9; j_call: TRBJ1-1; cdr3_aa: CASSPKTQGVDTEAFF
v_call: TRBV6-2/TRBV6-3; j_call: TRBJ1-5; cdr3_aa: CASSYDRGHQPQHF
v_call: TRBV7-9; j_call: TRBJ2-5; cdr3_aa: CASRPTETETQYF
v_call: TRBV11-3; j_call: TRBJ2-3; cdr3_aa: CASSLRTGSTDTQYF
v_call: TRBV5-1; j_call: TRBJ2-1; cdr3_aa: CASSLQGNEQFF
v_call: TRBV29-1; j_call: TRBJ1-1; cdr3_aa: CSADELINTEAFF
v_call: TRBV28; j_call: TRBJ2-5; cdr3_aa: CASSPSRTGLQETQYF
v_call: TRBV19; j_call: TRBJ1-2; cdr3_aa: CASSMARVYGYTF
v_call: TRBV9; j_call: TRBJ1-1; cdr3_aa: CASSPRGTNTEAFF
v_call: TRBV3-1/TRBV3-2; j_call: TRBJ2-1; cdr3_aa: CASSQGPLAGYNEQFF
v_call: TRBV6-5; j_call: TRBJ1-3; cdr3_aa: CASSYSTGAGNTIYF
v_call: TRBV10-3; j_call: TRBJ1-3; cdr3_aa: CAIMTGSGNTIYF
v_call: TRBV19; j_call: TRBJ1-5; cdr3_aa: CATADRESQPQHF